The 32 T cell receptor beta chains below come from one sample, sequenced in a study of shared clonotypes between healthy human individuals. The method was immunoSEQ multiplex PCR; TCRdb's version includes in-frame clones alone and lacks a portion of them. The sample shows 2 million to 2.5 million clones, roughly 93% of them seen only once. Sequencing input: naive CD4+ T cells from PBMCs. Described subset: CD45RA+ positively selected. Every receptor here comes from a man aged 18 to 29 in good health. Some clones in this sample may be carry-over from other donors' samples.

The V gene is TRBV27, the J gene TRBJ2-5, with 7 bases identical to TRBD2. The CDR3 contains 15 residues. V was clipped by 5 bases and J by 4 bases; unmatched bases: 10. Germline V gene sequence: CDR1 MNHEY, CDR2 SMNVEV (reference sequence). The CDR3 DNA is TGTGCCAGCAGTGCCCGGGCGGCGGGAGTAGAGACCCAGTACTTC. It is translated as CASSARAAGVETQYF.

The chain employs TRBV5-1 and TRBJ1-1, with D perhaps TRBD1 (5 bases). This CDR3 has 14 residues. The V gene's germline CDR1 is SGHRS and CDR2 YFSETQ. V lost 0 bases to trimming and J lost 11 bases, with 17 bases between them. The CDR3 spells CASSLAITGATAFF. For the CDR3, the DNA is TGCGCCAGCAGCTTGGCCATAACAGGCGCCACCGCTTTCTTT.

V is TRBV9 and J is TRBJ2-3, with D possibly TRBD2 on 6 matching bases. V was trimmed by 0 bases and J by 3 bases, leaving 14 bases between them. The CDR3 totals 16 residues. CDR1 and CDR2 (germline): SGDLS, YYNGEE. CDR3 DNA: TGTGCCAGCAGCGTAGTTGCGGGAACGGGGACAGATACGCAGTATTTT. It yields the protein CASSVVAGTGTDTQYF.

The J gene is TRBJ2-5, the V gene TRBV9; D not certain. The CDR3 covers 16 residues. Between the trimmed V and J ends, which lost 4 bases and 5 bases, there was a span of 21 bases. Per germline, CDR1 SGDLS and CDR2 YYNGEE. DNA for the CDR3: TGTGCCAGCAGCCCAGACCACGGTATCCTGGGTGAGACCCAGTACTTC. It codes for CASSPDHGILGETQYF.

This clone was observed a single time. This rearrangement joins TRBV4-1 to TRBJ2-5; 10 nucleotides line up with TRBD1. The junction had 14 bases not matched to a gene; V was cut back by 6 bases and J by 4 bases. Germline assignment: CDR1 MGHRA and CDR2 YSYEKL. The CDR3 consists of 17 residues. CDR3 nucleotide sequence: TGCGCCAGCAGAGGCGCGACAGGGGGCGCTTTGGGAGAGACCCAGTACTTC. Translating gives CASRGATGGALGETQYF.

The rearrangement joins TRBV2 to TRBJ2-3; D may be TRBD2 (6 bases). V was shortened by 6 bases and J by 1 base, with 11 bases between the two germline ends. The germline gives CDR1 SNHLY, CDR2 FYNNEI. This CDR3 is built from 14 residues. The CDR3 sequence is CASRWERGTDTQYF. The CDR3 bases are TGTGCCAGCAGATGGGAGCGGGGCACAGATACGCAGTATTTT. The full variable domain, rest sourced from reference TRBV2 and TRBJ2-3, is EPEVTQTPSHQVTQMGQEVILRCVPISNHLYFYWYRQILGQKVEFLVSFYNNEISEKSEIFDDQFSVERPDGSNFTLKIRSTKLEDSAMYFCASRWERGTDTQYFGPGTRLTVL.

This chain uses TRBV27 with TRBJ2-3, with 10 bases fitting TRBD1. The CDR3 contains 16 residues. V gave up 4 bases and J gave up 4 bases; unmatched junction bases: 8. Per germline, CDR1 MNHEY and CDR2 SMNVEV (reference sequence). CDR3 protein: CASSSLRDRGADTQYF. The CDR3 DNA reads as TGTGCCAGCAGTTCTCTCCGGGACAGGGGTGCAGATACGCAGTATTTT.

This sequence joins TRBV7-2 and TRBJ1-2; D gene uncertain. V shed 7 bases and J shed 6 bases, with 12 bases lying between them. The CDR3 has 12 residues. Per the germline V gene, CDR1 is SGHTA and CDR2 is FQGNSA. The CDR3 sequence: CASTLNRHGYTF. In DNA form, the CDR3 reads TGTGCCAGCACCCTGAACAGACATGGCTACACCTTC.

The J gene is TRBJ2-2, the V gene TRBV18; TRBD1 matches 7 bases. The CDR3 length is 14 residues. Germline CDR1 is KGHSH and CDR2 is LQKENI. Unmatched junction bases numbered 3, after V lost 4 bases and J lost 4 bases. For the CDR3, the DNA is TGTGCCAGCTCACGAGACAGGGCCACCGGGGAGCTGTTTTTT. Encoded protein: CASSRDRATGELFF.

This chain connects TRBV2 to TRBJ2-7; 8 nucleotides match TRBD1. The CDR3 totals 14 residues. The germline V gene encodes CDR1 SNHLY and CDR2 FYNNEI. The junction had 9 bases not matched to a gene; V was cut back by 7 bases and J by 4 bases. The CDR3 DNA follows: TGTGCCAGCATCCCCCGGGACAGGTCTTACGAGCAGTACTTC. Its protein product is CASIPRDRSYEQYF. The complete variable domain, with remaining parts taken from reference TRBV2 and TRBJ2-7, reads EPEVTQTPSHQVTQMGQEVILRCVPISNHLYFYWYRQILGQKVEFLVSFYNNEISEKSEIFDDQFSVERPDGSNFTLKIRSTKLEDSAMYFCASIPRDRSYEQYFGPGTRLTVT.

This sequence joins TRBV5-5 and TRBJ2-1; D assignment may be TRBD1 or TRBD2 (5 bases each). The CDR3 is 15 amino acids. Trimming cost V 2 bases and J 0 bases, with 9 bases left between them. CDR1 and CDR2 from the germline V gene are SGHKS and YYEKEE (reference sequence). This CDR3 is CASSFSGGSYNEQFF. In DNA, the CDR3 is TGTGCCAGCAGCTTTTCTGGGGGCTCCTACAATGAGCAGTTCTTC.

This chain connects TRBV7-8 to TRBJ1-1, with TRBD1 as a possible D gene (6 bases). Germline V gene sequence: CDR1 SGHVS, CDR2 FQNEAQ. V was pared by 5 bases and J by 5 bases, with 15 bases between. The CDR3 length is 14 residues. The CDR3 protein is CASSLGTQRTEAFF. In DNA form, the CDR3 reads TGTGCCAGCAGCCTCGGGACACAGAGGACTGAAGCTTTCTTT.

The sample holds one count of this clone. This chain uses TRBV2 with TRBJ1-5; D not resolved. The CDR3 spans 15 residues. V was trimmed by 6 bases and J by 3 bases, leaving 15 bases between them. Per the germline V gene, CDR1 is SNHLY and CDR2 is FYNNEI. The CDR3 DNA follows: TGTGCCAGCAGCCGGGCCTCGGGGAACAATCAGCCCCAGCATTTT. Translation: CASSRASGNNQPQHF.

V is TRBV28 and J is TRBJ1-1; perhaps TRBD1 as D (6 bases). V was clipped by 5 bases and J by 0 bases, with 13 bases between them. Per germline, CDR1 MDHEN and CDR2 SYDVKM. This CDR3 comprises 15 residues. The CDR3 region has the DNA TGTGCCAGCAGTCCGATAGACAGGATGAACACTGAAGCTTTCTTT. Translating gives CASSPIDRMNTEAFF.

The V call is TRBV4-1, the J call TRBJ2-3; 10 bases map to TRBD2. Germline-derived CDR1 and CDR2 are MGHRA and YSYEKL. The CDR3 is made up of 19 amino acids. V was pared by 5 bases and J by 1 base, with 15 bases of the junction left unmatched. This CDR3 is CASSALVAGGSPRTDTQYF. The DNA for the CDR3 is TGCGCCAGCAGCGCGCTAGTAGCGGGAGGCTCTCCCCGCACAGATACGCAGTATTTT.

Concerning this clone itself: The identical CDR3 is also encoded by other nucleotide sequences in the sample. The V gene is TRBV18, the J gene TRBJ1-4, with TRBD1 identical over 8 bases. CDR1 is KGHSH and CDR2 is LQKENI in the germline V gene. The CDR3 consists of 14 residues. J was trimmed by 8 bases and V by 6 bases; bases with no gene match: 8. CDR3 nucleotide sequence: TGTGCCAGCTCCCCCGGGACAGGAACAGAAAAACTGTTTTTT. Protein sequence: CASSPGTGTEKLFF.

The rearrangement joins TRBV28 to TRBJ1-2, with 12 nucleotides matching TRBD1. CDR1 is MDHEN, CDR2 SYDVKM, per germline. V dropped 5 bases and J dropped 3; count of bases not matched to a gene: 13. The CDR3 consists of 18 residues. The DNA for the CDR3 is TGTGCCAGCAGTCTTATCCTATTCCGGGACAGGGGGCACTATGGCTACACCTTC. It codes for CASSLILFRDRGHYGYTF.

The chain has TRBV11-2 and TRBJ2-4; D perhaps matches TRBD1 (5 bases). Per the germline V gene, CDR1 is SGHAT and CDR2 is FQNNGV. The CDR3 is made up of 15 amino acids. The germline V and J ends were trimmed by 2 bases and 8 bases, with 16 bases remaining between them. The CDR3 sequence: CASSLTGRGRDIQYF. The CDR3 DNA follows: TGTGCCAGCAGCTTAACCGGAAGGGGAAGGGACATTCAGTACTTC.

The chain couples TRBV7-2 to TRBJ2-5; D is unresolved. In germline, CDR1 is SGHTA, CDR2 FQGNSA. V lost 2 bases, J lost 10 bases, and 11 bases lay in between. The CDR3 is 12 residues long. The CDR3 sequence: CASSLSDKNQYF. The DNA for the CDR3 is TGTGCCAGCAGCTTATCAGACAAGAACCAGTACTTC.

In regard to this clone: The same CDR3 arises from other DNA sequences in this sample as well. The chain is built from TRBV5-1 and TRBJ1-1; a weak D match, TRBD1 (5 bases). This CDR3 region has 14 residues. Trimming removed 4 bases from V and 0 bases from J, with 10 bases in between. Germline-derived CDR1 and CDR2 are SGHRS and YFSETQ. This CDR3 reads CASSPGGVNTEAFF. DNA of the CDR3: TGCGCCAGCAGCCCCGGGGGGGTGAACACTGAAGCTTTCTTT.

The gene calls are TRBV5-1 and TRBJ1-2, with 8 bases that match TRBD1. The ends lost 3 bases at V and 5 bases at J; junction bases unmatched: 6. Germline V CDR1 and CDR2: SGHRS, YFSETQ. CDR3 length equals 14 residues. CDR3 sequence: CASSWGQEEYGYTF. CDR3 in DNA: TGCGCCAGCAGCTGGGGACAGGAAGAGTATGGCTACACCTTC.

The CDR3 is CASSRDGAGDSGYTF. The DNA of the CDR3 is TGTGCCAGCAGTCGTGACGGGGCCGGGGATTCTGGCTACACCTTC. The chain carries TRBV28 and TRBJ1-2; TRBD1 might be the D (5 bases). The CDR3 sequence is 15 residues long. V was shortened by 5 bases and J by 7 bases, with 20 bases between the two germline ends. Per germline, CDR1 MDHEN and CDR2 SYDVKM.

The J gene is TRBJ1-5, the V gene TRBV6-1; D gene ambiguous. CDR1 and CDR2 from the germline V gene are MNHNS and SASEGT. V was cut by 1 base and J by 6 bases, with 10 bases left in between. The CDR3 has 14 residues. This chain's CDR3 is CASSEDLSAQPQHF. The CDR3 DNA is TGTGCCAGCAGTGAAGACCTATCCGCTCAGCCCCAGCATTTT.

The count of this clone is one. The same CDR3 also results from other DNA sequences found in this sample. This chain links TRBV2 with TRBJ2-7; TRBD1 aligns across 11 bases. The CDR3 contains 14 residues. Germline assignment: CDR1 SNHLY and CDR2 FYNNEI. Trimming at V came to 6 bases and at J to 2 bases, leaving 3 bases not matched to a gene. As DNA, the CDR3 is TGTGCCAGCAGGGGGACAGGGGGTACCTACGAGCAGTACTTC. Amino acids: CASRGTGGTYEQYF.

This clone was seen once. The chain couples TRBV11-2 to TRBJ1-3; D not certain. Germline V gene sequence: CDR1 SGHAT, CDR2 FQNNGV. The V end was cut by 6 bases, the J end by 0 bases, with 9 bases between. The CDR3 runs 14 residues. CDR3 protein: CASRDVSSGNTIYF. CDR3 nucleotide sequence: TGTGCCAGCAGGGACGTTAGCTCTGGAAACACCATATATTTT.

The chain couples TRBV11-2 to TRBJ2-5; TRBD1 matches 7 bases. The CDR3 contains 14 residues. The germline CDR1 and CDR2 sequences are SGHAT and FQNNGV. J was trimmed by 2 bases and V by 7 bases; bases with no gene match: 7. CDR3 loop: CASTRMGQQETQYF. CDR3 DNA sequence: TGTGCCAGCACCCGGATGGGACAGCAAGAGACCCAGTACTTC.

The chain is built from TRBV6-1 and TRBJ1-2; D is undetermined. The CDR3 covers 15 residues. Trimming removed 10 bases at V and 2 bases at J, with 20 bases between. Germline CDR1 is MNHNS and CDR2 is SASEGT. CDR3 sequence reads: CAIRALRDRNYGYTF. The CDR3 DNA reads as TGTGCCATCCGGGCTCTACGTGACCGAAACTATGGCTACACCTTC.

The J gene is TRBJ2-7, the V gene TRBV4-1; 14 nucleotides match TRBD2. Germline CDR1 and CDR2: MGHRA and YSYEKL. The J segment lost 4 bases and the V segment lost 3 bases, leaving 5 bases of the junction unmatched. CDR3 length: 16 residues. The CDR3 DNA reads TGCGCCAGCAGCCAGGCCGGGACTAGCGGGAGTTACGAGCAGTACTTC. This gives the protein CASSQAGTSGSYEQYF.

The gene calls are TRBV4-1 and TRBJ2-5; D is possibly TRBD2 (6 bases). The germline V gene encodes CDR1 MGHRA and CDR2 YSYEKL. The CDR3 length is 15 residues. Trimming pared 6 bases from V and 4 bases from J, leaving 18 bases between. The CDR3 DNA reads TGCGCCAGCAGTCGGACCGGACTAACGGCAGAGACCCAGTACTTC. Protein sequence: CASSRTGLTAETQYF.

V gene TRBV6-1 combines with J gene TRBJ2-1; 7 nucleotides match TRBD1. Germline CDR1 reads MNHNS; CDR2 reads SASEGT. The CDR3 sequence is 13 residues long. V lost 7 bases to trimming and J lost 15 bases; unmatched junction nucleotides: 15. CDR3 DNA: TGTGCCAGCACCGAGGGGGCAGGCTATCTGGGGTTCTTC. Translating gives CASTEGAGYLGFF.

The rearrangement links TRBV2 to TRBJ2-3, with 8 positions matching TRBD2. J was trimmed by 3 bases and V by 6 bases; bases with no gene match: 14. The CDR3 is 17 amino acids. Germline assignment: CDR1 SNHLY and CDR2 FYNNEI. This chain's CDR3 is CASRDGTTAGATDTQYF. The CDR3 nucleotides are TGTGCCAGCAGAGACGGAACTACAGCGGGAGCGACAGATACGCAGTATTTT. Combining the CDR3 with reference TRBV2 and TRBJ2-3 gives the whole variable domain EPEVTQTPSHQVTQMGQEVILRCVPISNHLYFYWYRQILGQKVEFLVSFYNNEISEKSEIFDDQFSVERPDGSNFTLKIRSTKLEDSAMYFCASRDGTTAGATDTQYFGPGTRLTVL.

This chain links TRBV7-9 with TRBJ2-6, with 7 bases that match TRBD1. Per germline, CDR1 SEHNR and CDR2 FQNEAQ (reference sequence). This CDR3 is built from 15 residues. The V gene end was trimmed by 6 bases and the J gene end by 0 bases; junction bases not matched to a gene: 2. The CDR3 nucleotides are TGTGCCAGCAGTTGGGACAGCTCTGGGGCCAACGTCCTGACTTTC. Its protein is CASSWDSSGANVLTF.